The clone carrying this T cell receptor (beta chain) was found once. Its antigen is still unknown. Time point denoted: cycle 4 day 1 (C4D1), after 5 to 7 weeks of nivolumab. The patients all showed relapse after autologous stem cell transplantation, while their brentuximab vedotin exposure varied. TCRdb's copy holds only in-frame clones and misses some; the assay was immunoSEQ multiplex PCR. This sample has about 51,000 clones, with about 80% found just once. V was shortened by 3 bases and J by 8 bases, with 16 bases between the two germline ends. This CDR3 spans 15 amino acids. CDR1 is KGHSH, CDR2 LQKENI, per germline. This specimen comes from a study of PD-1 blockade in classical Hodgkin lymphoma. Study observations and caveats: Lower baseline TCR diversity was reported for newly diagnosed patients than for healthy donors. Diversity in CD4+ TCRs, unlike that measured in CD8+ TCRs, had risen significantly by C4D1. Patients excluded were those beginning nivolumab under 1 year after ASCT.

Sequenced here: peripheral blood mononuclear cells (PBMCs), sampled before the fourth cycle of nivolumab. The receptor's source is a human donor with classical Hodgkin lymphoma. V usage is TRBV18 and J usage is TRBJ1-4; no clear D. The CDR3 spells CASSPVTLSPEKLFF. The DNA for the CDR3 is TGTGCCAGCTCACCGGTGACACTCTCCCCCGAAAAACTGTTTTTT. The variable domain in full, completed from reference TRBV18 and TRBJ1-4, reads NAGVMQNPRHLVRRRGQEARLRCSPMKGHSHVYWYRQLPEEGLKFMVYLQKENIIDESGMPKERFSAEFPKEGPSILRIQQVVRGDSAAYFCASSPVTLSPEKLFFGSGTQLSVL.